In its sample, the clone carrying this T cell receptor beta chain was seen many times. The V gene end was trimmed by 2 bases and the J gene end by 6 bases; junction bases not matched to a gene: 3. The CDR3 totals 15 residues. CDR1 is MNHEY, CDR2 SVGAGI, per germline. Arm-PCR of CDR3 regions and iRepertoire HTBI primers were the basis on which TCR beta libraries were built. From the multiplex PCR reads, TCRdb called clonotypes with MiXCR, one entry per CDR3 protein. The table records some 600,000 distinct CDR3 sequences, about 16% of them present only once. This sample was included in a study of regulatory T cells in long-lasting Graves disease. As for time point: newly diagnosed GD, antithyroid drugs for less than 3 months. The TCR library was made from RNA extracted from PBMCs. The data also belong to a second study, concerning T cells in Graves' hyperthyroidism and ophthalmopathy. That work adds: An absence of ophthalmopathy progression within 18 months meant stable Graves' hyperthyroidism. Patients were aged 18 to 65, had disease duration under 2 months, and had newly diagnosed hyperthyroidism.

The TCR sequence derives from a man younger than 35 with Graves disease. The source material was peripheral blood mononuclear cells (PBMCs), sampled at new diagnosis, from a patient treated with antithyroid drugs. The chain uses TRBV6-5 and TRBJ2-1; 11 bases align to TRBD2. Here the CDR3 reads CASSYGGLAANEQFF. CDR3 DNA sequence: TGTGCCAGCAGTTACGGGGGACTAGCGGCCAATGAGCAGTTCTTC.